This is a list of T cell receptor beta chains from one sample in a study of neurological immune-mediated disorders. In TCRdb, the 5' RACE reads were re-called with MiXCR into one record per CDR3 protein. Found here are 57,000 or so distinct CDR3 sequences, more than 7.5% of them singletons; the top ten hold 12%. The sequenced sample consisted of PBMCs. The receptors were gathered from a young man in good health. CDR3s include the opening cysteine and the closing phenylalanine or tryptophan. D genes are given only for firm matches. Clone size is shown for a subset of rows, as once, few, many or a class of expanded clone.

TRBV20-1	many	TRBD2	TRBJ2-3	CSAKGGRVSPDTQYF	TGCAGTGCTAAGGGCGGGAGGGTTTCACCAGATACGCAGTATTTT
TRBV29-1	many	TRBD2	TRBJ2-2	CSVGTSWTGELFF	TGCAGCGTCGGGACTAGCTGGACCGGGGAGCTGTTTTTT
TRBV28	many	.	TRBJ2-7	CASSSSGPYEQYF	TGTGCCAGCAGTTCATCAGGTCCCTACGAGCAGTACTTC
TRBV20-1	many	.	TRBJ2-3	CSAHRGGNTQYF	TGCAGTGCTCACAGGGGAGGTAATACGCAGTATTTT
TRBV27	many	.	TRBJ1-6	CASSLLSRRINSPLHF	TGTGCCAGCAGTTTATTGAGCCGACGGATTAATTCACCCCTCCACTTT
TRBV3-1	many	.	TRBJ1-4	CASSPTRVTEKLFF	TGTGCCAGCAGCCCTACAAGGGTGACTGAAAAACTGTTTTTT
TRBV5-1	many	TRBD2	TRBJ2-7	CASSAGLAGLSYEQYF	TGCGCCAGCAGCGCGGGACTAGCGGGTCTCTCCTACGAGCAGTACTTC
TRBV7-3	many	TRBD2	TRBJ2-1	CASSSTLAGGPTNEQFF	TGTGCCAGCAGCTCCACCCTAGCGGGAGGGCCTACTAATGAGCAGTTCTTC
TRBV7-3	many	TRBD2	TRBJ2-7	CASSSGTSGEQYF	TGTGCCAGCAGCTCCGGGACTAGCGGAGAGCAGTACTTC
TRBV6-6	few	.	TRBJ2-5	CASNQGRAETQYF	TGTGCCAGCAATCAGGGGAGGGCGGAGACCCAGTACTTC
TRBV7-2	many	TRBD2	TRBJ2-5	CASSSRTSGNQETQYF	TGTGCCAGCAGCTCCCGGACTAGCGGGAACCAAGAGACCCAGTACTTC
TRBV5-1	many	.	TRBJ2-2	CASSLVTSGELFF	TGCGCCAGCAGCTTGGTTACCTCCGGGGAGCTGTTTTTT
TRBV14	many	TRBD1	TRBJ1-1	CASSQAPKTGKNTEAFF	TGTGCCAGCAGCCAAGCCCCAAAGACAGGGAAGAACACTGAAGCTTTCTTT
TRBV9	many	.	TRBJ2-7	CASSVTASSYEQYF	TGTGCCAGCAGCGTAACGGCCAGCTCCTACGAGCAGTACTTC
TRBV5-1	many	.	TRBJ2-5	CASNLWARETQYF	TGCGCCAGCAATCTCTGGGCAAGGGAGACCCAGTACTTC
TRBV5-1	many	.	TRBJ2-1	CASSLRESYNEQFF	TGCGCCAGCAGCTTACGGGAATCCTACAATGAGCAGTTCTTC
TRBV19	many	TRBD1	TRBJ2-7	CASSKGLGQGFDEQYF	TGTGCCAGTAGTAAGGGCCTGGGACAGGGGTTCGACGAGCAGTACTTC
TRBV28	many	TRBD2	TRBJ2-7	CASSPTGGDEQYF	TGTGCCAGCAGTCCGACGGGGGGGGACGAGCAGTACTTC
TRBV29-1	many	.	TRBJ2-1	CSVESSVYNEQFF	TGCAGCGTTGAAAGCTCTGTCTACAATGAGCAGTTCTTC
TRBV29-1	many	TRBD1	TRBJ2-5	CSVDGTGRETQYF	TGCAGCGTTGATGGGACAGGGCGAGAGACCCAGTACTTC
TRBV28	.	.	TRBJ2-7	CASTSVVVGTNEQYF	TGTGCCAGCACCTCCGTCGTCGTGGGAACCAACGAGCAGTACTTC
TRBV5-1	many	.	TRBJ2-3	CASSLAASTDTQYF	TGCGCCAGCAGCTTGGCCGCAAGCACAGATACGCAGTATTTT
TRBV20-1	many	.	TRBJ1-5	CSATQGMGQPQHF	TGCAGTGCCACACAGGGAATGGGTCAGCCCCAGCATTTT
TRBV29-1	medium-sized	.	TRBJ2-5	CSVDKGGRETQYF	TGCAGCGTTGATAAAGGGGGGCGAGAGACCCAGTACTTC
TRBV7-3	many	TRBD2	TRBJ2-1	CASSHPFGGGIHNEQFF	TGTGCCAGCAGCCATCCCTTTGGGGGGGGGATCCACAATGAGCAGTTCTTC
TRBV18	few	.	TRBJ1-2	CASSISPGVSYGYTF	TGTGCCAGCTCAATATCCCCAGGGGTGTCCTATGGCTACACCTTC